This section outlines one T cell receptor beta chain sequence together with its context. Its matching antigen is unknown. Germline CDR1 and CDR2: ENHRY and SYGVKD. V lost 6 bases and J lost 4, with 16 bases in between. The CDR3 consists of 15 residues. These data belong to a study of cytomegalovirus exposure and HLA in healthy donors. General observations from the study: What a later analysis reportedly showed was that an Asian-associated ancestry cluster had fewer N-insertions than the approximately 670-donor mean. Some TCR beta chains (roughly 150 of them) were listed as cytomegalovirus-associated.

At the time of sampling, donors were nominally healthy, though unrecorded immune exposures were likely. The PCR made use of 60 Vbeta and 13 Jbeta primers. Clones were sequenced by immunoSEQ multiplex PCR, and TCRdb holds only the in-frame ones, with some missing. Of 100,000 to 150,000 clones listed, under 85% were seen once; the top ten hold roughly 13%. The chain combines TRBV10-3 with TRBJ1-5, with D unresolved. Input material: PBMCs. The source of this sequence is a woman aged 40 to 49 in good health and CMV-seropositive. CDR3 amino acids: CAIRIISGKNQPQHF. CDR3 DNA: TGTGCCATCAGGATTATCTCAGGAAAAAATCAGCCCCAGCATTTT.